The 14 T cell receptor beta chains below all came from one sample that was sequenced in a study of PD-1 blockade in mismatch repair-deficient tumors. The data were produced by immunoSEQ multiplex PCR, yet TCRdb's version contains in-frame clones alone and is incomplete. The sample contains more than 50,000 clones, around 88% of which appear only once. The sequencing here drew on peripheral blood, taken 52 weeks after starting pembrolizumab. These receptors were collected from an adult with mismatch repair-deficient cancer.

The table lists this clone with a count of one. The CDR3 sequence is CASSHPRANTGELFF. CDR3 bases: TGTGCCAGCAGCCACCCTCGTGCGAACACCGGGGAGCTGTTTTTT. This rearrangement joins TRBV5-6 to TRBJ2-2, with D unclear. The CDR3 totals 15 residues. Germline CDR1 and CDR2: SGHDT and YYEEEE. The V end was cut by 4 bases, the J end by 0 bases, with 10 bases between. Full variable domain (outside the CDR3, taken from reference TRBV5-6 and TRBJ2-2): DAGVTQSPTHLIKTRGQQVTLRCSPKSGHDTVSWYQQALGQGPQFIFQYYEEEERQRGNFPDRFSGHQFPNYSSELNVNALLLGDSALYLCASSHPRANTGELFFGEGSRLTVL.

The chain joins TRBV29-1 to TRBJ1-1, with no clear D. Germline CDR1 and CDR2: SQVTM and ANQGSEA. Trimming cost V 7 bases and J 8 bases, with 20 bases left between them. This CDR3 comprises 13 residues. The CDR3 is CSAMMGSATEAFF. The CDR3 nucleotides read TGCAGCGCCATGATGGGGTCAGCAACAGAAGCTTTCTTT.

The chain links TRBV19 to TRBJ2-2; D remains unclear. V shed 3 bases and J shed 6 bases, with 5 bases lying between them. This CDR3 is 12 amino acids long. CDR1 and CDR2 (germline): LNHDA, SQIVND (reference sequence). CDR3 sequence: CASSIGSGELFF. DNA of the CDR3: TGTGCCAGTAGTATTGGGTCCGGGGAGCTGTTTTTT.

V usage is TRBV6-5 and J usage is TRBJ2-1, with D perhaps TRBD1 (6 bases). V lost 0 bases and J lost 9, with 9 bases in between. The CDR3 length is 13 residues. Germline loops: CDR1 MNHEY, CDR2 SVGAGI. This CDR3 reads CASSYSVGGEQFF. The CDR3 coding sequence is TGTGCCAGCAGTTACTCGGTAGGGGGTGAGCAGTTCTTC.

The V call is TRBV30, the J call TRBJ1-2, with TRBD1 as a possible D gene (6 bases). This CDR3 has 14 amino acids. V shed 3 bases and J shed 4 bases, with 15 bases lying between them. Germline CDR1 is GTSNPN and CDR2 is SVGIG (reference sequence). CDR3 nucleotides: TGTGCCTGGAGCCCTGGGACAAGCACCTATGGCTACACCTTC. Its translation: CAWSPGTSTYGYTF.

The CDR3 loop is CASSLERDNFETQYF. The CDR3 nucleotides are TGTGCCAGCAGCTTAGAGCGGGATAATTTCGAGACCCAGTACTTC. V is TRBV7-2 and J is TRBJ2-5; TRBD2 matches 7 bases. From germline, CDR1 is SGHTA and CDR2 FQGNSA. This CDR3 is 15 amino acids long. V gave up 1 base and J gave up 5 bases; unmatched junction bases: 7. Filled out from reference TRBV7-2 and TRBJ2-5, the complete variable domain reads GAGVSQSPSNKVTEKGKDVELRCDPISGHTALYWYRQSLGQGLEFLIYFQGNSAPDKSGLPSDRFSAERTGGSVSTLTIQRTQQEDSAVYLCASSLERDNFETQYFGPGTRLLVL.

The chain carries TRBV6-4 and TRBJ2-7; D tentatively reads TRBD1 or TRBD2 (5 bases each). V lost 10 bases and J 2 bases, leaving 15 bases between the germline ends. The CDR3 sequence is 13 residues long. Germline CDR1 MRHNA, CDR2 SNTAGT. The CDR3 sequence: CATSGTLTYEQYF. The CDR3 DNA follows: TGTGCCACCTCCGGGACCTTAACCTACGAGCAGTACTTC.

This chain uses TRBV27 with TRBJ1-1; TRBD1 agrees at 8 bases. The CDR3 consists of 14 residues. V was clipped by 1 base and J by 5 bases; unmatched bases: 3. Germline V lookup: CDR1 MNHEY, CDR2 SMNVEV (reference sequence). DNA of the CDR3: TGTGCCAGCAGTTTATACACAGGGGGAACTGAAGCTTTCTTT. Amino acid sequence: CASSLYTGGTEAFF.

CDR3 amino acids: CASSLRGHTNTGELFF. CDR3 sequence (DNA): TGTGCCAGCAGTCTCCGGGGACACACGAACACCGGGGAGCTGTTTTTT. V usage is TRBV11-3 and J usage is TRBJ2-2, with a tentative D call TRBD1 (6 bases). Germline CDR1 reads SGHNT; CDR2 reads YENEEA. The V gene lost 6 bases and the J gene lost 0 bases, with 14 bases spanning the gap. The CDR3 runs to 16 residues.

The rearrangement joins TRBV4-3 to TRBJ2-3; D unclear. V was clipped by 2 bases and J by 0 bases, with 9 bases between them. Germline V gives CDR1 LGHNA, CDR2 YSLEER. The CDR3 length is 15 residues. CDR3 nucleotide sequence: TGCGCCAGCAGCCAAAAGACAACCAGCACAGATACGCAGTATTTT. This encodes CASSQKTTSTDTQYF.

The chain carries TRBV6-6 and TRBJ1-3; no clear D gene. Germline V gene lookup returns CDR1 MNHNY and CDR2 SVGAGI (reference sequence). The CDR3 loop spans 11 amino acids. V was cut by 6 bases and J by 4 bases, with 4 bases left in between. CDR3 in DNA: TGTGCCAGCAGGGCCGGAAACACCATATATTTT. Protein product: CASRAGNTIYF.

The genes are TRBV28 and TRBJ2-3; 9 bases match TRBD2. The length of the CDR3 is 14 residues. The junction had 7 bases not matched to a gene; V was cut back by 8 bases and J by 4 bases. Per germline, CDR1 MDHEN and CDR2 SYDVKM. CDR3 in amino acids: CASVLAGVPDTQYF. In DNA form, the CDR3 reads TGTGCCAGCGTTTTAGCGGGAGTCCCAGATACGCAGTATTTT.

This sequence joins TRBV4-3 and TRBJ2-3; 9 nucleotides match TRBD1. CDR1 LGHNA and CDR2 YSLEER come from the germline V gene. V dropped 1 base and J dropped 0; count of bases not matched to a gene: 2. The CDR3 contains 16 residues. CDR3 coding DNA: TGCGCCAGCAGCCAAGGGGACAGGGTTAGCACAGATACGCAGTATTTT. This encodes CASSQGDRVSTDTQYF.

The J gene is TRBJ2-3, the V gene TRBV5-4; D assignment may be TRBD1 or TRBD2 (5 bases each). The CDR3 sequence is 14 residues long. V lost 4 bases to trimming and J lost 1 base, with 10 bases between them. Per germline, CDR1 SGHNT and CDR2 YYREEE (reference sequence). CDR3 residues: CASSPGRRTDTQYF. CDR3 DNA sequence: TGTGCCAGCAGCCCGGGGCGGCGCACAGATACGCAGTATTTT.